A single sample gave rise to the 15 T cell receptor beta chains below, sequenced in a study of regulatory T cells in long-lasting Graves disease. Time point denoted: newly diagnosed GD, antithyroid drugs for less than 3 months. PBMC-extracted RNA yielded the TCR library. Sequencing libraries for TCR beta were prepared with iRepertoire HTBI primers and Arm-PCR of CDR3 regions. Via MiXCR, TCRdb re-called the multiplex PCR reads, giving one row per CDR3 protein. The table has 380,000 or so distinct CDR3 sequences, roughly 16% seen once. This sample also belongs to another study, concerning T cells in Graves' hyperthyroidism and ophthalmopathy.

Sequencing was performed on peripheral blood mononuclear cells (PBMCs), taken at new diagnosis, from a patient treated with antithyroid drugs. These receptors all come from a young woman with Graves disease.

The table lists this clonotype with many counts. The V gene is TRBV3-1, the J gene TRBJ1-5; a weak D match, TRBD1 (5 bases). Germline V gives CDR1 LGHDT, CDR2 YNNKEL (reference sequence). The CDR3 totals 17 residues. Trimming shortened V by 0 bases and J by 2 bases, and 14 bases separated the two germline ends. The CDR3 nucleotides are TGTGCCAGCAGCCAAGAGAACGGCAGGGTCGGCAATCAGCCCCAGCATTTT. It specifies CASSQENGRVGNQPQHF. Full variable domain (outside the CDR3, taken from reference TRBV3-1 and TRBJ1-5): DTAVSQTPKYLVTQMGNDKSIKCEQNLGHDTMYWYKQDSKKFLKIMFSYNNKELIINETVPNRFSPKSPDKAHLNLHINSLELGDSAVYFCASSQENGRVGNQPQHFGDGTRLSIL.

This sequence joins TRBV19 and TRBJ1-5, with D possibly matching TRBD1 (6 bases). Germline CDR1 LNHDA, CDR2 SQIVND (reference sequence). The V gene lost 4 bases and the J gene lost 1 base, with 8 bases spanning the gap. This CDR3 comprises 14 residues. The CDR3 DNA reads TGTGCCAGTAGTAACAGGGAGAGCAATCAGCCCCAGCATTTT. Its translation is CASSNRESNQPQHF.

Notes on this clonotype: A much larger clonotype is one base distant, so this may be a read error. The V and J genes are TRBV19 and TRBJ2-7, with D perhaps matching TRBD1 (6 bases). CDR3 size: 15 residues. Trimming pared 3 bases from V and 2 bases from J, leaving 14 bases between. Germline V gives CDR1 LNHDA, CDR2 SQIVND (reference sequence). Here the CDR3 reads CASSMGAGRAYEQYF. DNA of the CDR3: TGTGCCAGTAGTATGGGGGCAGGCAGAGCCTACGAGCAGTACTTC.

The chain combines TRBV12-3 or TRBV12-4 with TRBJ1-2, with 7 bases that match TRBD1. The CDR3 totals 14 residues. V shed 7 bases and J 4 bases; nucleotides not matched to a gene: 9. CDR3 amino acids: CASNPTGEGYGYTF. CDR3 sequence (DNA): TGTGCCAGCAACCCCACAGGGGAGGGCTATGGCTACACCTTC.

This clonotype was seen ten or more times. The J gene is TRBJ1-6, the V gene TRBV2; 9 nucleotides agree with TRBD1. Germline V gene lookup returns CDR1 SNHLY and CDR2 FYNNEI. After removal of 6 bases from V and 6 bases from J, the junction contained 18 bases not matched to a gene. CDR3 length equals 19 residues. CDR3 amino acids: CASSPPGTGFFPRNSPLHF. The CDR3 DNA is TGTGCCAGCAGCCCACCCGGGACAGGGTTTTTTCCTCGTAATTCACCCCTCCACTTT. The entire variable domain, with the rest obtained from reference TRBV2 and TRBJ1-6, is as follows: EPEVTQTPSHQVTQMGQEVILRCVPISNHLYFYWYRQILGQKVEFLVSFYNNEISEKSEIFDDQFSVERPDGSNFTLKIRSTKLEDSAMYFCASSPPGTGFFPRNSPLHFGNGTRLTVT.

This clonotype has ten or more counts. This chain uses TRBV14 with TRBJ2-3, with D maybe TRBD2 (5 bases). Germline V gives CDR1 SGHDN, CDR2 FVKESK. The germline V and J ends were trimmed by 0 bases and 6 bases, with 13 bases remaining between them. The CDR3 runs 15 residues. CDR3 amino acids: CASSQEEASGDTQYF. CDR3 nucleotides: TGTGCCAGCAGCCAAGAGGAGGCCTCCGGTGATACGCAGTATTTT.

This clonotype was found many times. CDR3 sequence reads: CASSSDDYNEQFF. CDR3 coding DNA: TGTGCCAGCAGTTCCGACGATTACAATGAGCAGTTCTTC. V gene TRBV28 combines with J gene TRBJ2-1; D is undetermined. V was pared by 4 bases and J by 4 bases, with 8 bases between. Per the germline V gene, CDR1 is MDHEN and CDR2 is SYDVKM. This CDR3 comprises 13 residues.

Notes on this clonotype: This sequence is one base from a far larger clone and is likely a read error. J is TRBJ2-7 and V is TRBV18; perhaps D is TRBD1 or TRBD2 (6 bases each). Looked up from germline, CDR1 is KGHSH and CDR2 is LQKENI. There are 12 residues in the CDR3. The V end lost 8 bases, the J end lost 5 bases, and 13 bases lay between the germline ends. The DNA for the CDR3 is TGTGCCAGCAGCCAACGGGGGCACGAGCAGTACTTC. Amino acids: CASSQRGHEQYF. Drawing the rest from reference TRBV18 and TRBJ2-7, the complete variable domain is NAGVMQNPRHLVRRRGQEARLRCSPMKGHSHVYWYRQLPEEGLKFMVYLQKENIIDESGMPKERFSAEFPKEGPSILRIQQVVRGDSAAYFCASSQRGHEQYFGPGTRLTVT.

The J gene is TRBJ2-3, the V gene TRBV11-2; 7 nucleotides align to TRBD2. J gave up 3 bases and V 3 bases, and 9 bases lay outside the gene matches. Germline V lookup: CDR1 SGHAT, CDR2 FQNNGV. CDR3 length: 16 residues. The CDR3 region has the DNA TGTGCCAGCAGCTTGGGAGTCGCAGCGGGGACAGATACGCAGTATTTT. As protein: CASSLGVAAGTDTQYF.

This clonotype was seen many times. One junction end disagrees with the germline gene, perhaps due to a read error. The chain uses TRBV7-7 and TRBJ2-2; TRBD1 is a possible D gene (5 bases). The germline gives CDR1 SSHAT, CDR2 FNYEAQ (reference sequence). CDR3 size: 15 residues. The CDR3 sequence is CASSLGQTYTGELFF. CDR3 bases: TGTGCTAGCAGCTTGGGGCAGACTTACACCGGGGAGCTGTTTTTT.

This clonotype was observed at least ten times. The chain is built from TRBV5-1 and TRBJ2-7; TRBD2 aligns across 9 bases. Germline V gives CDR1 SGHRS, CDR2 YFSETQ. The CDR3 spans 18 residues. The junction had 14 bases not matched to a gene; V was cut back by 4 bases and J by 0 bases. The CDR3 loop reads CASSLHDGRGRASYEQYF. CDR3 in DNA: TGCGCCAGCAGCCTGCACGATGGTCGCGGGAGGGCCTCCTACGAGCAGTACTTC. Supplemented by reference TRBV5-1 and TRBJ2-7, the full variable domain reads KAGVTQTPRYLIKTRGQQVTLSCSPISGHRSVSWYQQTPGQGLQFLFEYFSETQRNKGNFPGRFSGRQFSNSRSEMNVSTLELGDSALYLCASSLHDGRGRASYEQYFGPGTRLTVT.

This clonotype occurred many times. The chain couples TRBV2 to TRBJ1-3; possibly TRBD1 for D (5 bases). V lost 7 bases to trimming and J lost 4 bases, with 11 bases between them. There are 13 residues in the CDR3. CDR1 is SNHLY, CDR2 FYNNEI, per germline. DNA for the CDR3: TGTGCCAGCATTCTGGGGCCAGGAAACACCATATATTTT. Protein: CASILGPGNTIYF.

V is TRBV19 and J is TRBJ2-3; 9 bases agree with TRBD2. The CDR3 sequence is 14 residues long. Germline V CDR1 and CDR2: LNHDA, SQIVND (reference sequence). The ends lost 7 bases at V and 1 base at J; junction bases unmatched: 3. CDR3 in DNA: TGTGCCAGTACGGGACTAGCTGGCACAGATACGCAGTATTTT. Translated: CASTGLAGTDTQYF.

The sample holds many counts of this clonotype. The V and J genes are TRBV5-1 and TRBJ2-7; 11 nucleotides agree with TRBD1. Trimming cost V 4 bases and J 2 bases; bases outside gene matches: 5. CDR3 length: 15 amino acids. CDR1 and CDR2 from the germline V gene are SGHRS and YFSETQ. DNA of the CDR3: TGCGCCAGCAGCATAGGACAGGGGGCGACCTACGAGCAGTACTTC. Translation: CASSIGQGATYEQYF.

This clonotype was observed at least ten times. The gene calls are TRBV18 and TRBJ2-2; TRBD2 is a possible D gene (5 bases). Germline CDR1 is KGHSH and CDR2 is LQKENI. V was cut by 8 bases and J by 3 bases, with 19 bases left in between. CDR3 length: 16 amino acids. For the CDR3, the DNA is TGTGCCAGCAGCCCTCGAGGTGGGAGCGACACCGGGGAGCTGTTTTTT. Translated, it gives CASSPRGGSDTGELFF.